Below are 26 T cell receptor beta chains sequenced from a single sample in a study of blood T cells in healthy people across ages (dated by TCRdb to 2014 to 2015). Receptors were amplified or captured by 5' RACE. The listed sequencing device is Illumina HiSeq 2500. A second PCR of roughly 6 to 12 cycles was performed with a sample-barcoded 5' primer and a J-beta primer mix. The public reads were reprocessed in TCRdb via fastp at Q25 and MiXCR, keeping in-frame beta chains. Identical CDR3 proteins give one entry, which carries the most common genes and DNA. For this sample there are about 1 million distinct CDR3 sequences; less than 50% appear just once. The leading ten clones occupy over 15% of the sample. Sequencing was carried out using blood. These receptor sequences come from a woman aged 60-75 years in good health.

In its sample, this clonotype was seen a few times. The chain combines TRBV28 with TRBJ2-3; 8 nucleotides line up with TRBD2. The CDR3 spans 15 residues. Germline V gives CDR1 MDHEN, CDR2 SYDVKM. The V and J ends lost 3 bases and 3 bases, in that order; junction bases with no gene match: 5. CDR3 DNA sequence: TGTGCCAGCAGTTTGCTCGGGAGGGTGACAGATACGCAGTATTTT. Its protein is CASSLLGRVTDTQYF.

Notes on this clonotype: Since a much larger clone is just one base distant, this may be a read error. J is TRBJ2-1 and V is TRBV7-6, with a weak D call TRBD1 (5 bases). The CDR3 totals 16 residues. The germline V and J ends were trimmed by 1 base and 2 bases, with 12 bases remaining between them. Germline V gene sequence: CDR1 SGHVS, CDR2 FNYEAQ. The CDR3 DNA follows: TGTGCCAGCAGCTTAGGTGCCGCACAGGCCTACAATGAGCAGTTCTTC. Its translation: CASSLGAAQAYNEQFF. Drawing the rest from reference TRBV7-6 and TRBJ2-1, the complete variable domain is GAGVSQSPRYKVTKRGQDVALRCDPISGHVSLYWYRQALGQGPEFLTYFNYEAQQDKSGLPNDRFSAERPEGSISTLTIQRTEQRDSAMYRCASSLGAAQAYNEQFFGPGTRLTVL.

The J gene is TRBJ2-5, the V gene TRBV6-5, with 13 bases lining up with TRBD2. The CDR3 runs 15 residues. V was clipped by 5 bases and J by 6 bases; unmatched bases: 6. Germline CDR1 MNHEY, CDR2 SVGAGI. CDR3 residues: CASSLRTSGSQTQYF. DNA of the CDR3: TGTGCCAGCAGTCTTCGGACTAGCGGGAGCCAGACCCAGTACTTC.

This clonotype was observed a handful of times. J is TRBJ2-3 and V is TRBV15; 10 bases map to TRBD2. The V gene's germline CDR1 is LNHNV and CDR2 YYDKDF (reference sequence). V gave up 4 bases and J gave up 7 bases; unmatched junction bases: 8. The CDR3 contains 15 residues. CDR3: CATSISSGSINTQYF. Written as DNA, the CDR3 is TGTGCCACCAGCATTTCTAGCGGGAGTATAAATACGCAGTATTTT. The full variable domain, rest sourced from reference TRBV15 and TRBJ2-3, is DAMVIQNPRYQVTQFGKPVTLSCSQTLNHNVMYWYQQKSSQAPKLLFHYYDKDFNNEADTPDNFQSRRPNTSFCFLDIRSPGLGDTAMYLCATSISSGSINTQYFGPGTRLTVL.

The gene calls are TRBV4-2 and TRBJ2-3, with D unclear. Germline V lookup: CDR1 LGHNA, CDR2 YNFKEQ. The V end lost 0 bases, the J end lost 0 bases, and 4 bases lay between the germline ends. CDR3 length: 14 residues. In DNA, the CDR3 is TGTGCCAGCAGCCAAGAGGCCAGCACAGATACGCAGTATTTT. Translated, it gives CASSQEASTDTQYF.

The chain employs TRBV4-1 and TRBJ1-6; perhaps TRBD1 as D (5 bases). The germline V gene encodes CDR1 MGHRA and CDR2 YSYEKL. The CDR3 covers 15 residues. Trimming removed 3 bases from V and 6 bases from J, with 12 bases in between. In DNA, the CDR3 is TGCGCCAGCAGCCACCCAGGGTCCGTTAATTCACCCCTCCACTTT. Its protein is CASSHPGSVNSPLHF.

Only a few counts were recorded for this clonotype. The rearrangement links TRBV29-1 to TRBJ1-5, with a weak D call TRBD1 (6 bases). CDR3 length: 14 residues. Trimming removed 7 bases at V and 2 bases at J, with 15 bases between. Germline assignment: CDR1 SQVTM and CDR2 ANQGSEA. The CDR3 DNA sequence: TGCAGCGCCTCACAGGGAACGGGCAATCAGCCCCAGCATTTT. Its translation: CSASQGTGNQPQHF.

There are a few counts of this clonotype. The rearrangement joins TRBV20-1 to TRBJ2-5; a weak D match, TRBD1 (5 bases). V was trimmed by 4 bases and J by 4 bases, leaving 25 bases between them. From germline, CDR1 is DFQATT and CDR2 SNEGSKA (reference sequence). This CDR3 comprises 17 residues. The CDR3 spells CSAKGRQGLGKGETQYF. In nucleotides, the CDR3 is TGCAGTGCTAAGGGGCGTCAGGGCTTAGGAAAGGGAGAGACCCAGTACTTC.

The chain combines TRBV5-1 with TRBJ2-7; D possibly uses TRBD1 or TRBD2 (5 bases each). Trimming took 1 base from V and 7 from J, leaving 21 bases between them. Germline CDR1 is SGHRS and CDR2 is YFSETQ. The CDR3 length is 16 residues. This CDR3 is CASSLMGDRSYNEQYF. The DNA for the CDR3 is TGCGCCAGCAGCTTGATGGGGGATCGCTCCTACAATGAGCAGTACTTC.

This clonotype has ten or more counts. At one end, the junction sequence differs from germline, possibly due to a read error. The V gene is TRBV5-1, the J gene TRBJ2-7; possibly TRBD1 for D (6 bases). The length of the CDR3 is 14 residues. The V gene's germline CDR1 is SGHRS and CDR2 YFSETQ. CDR3 DNA sequence: TGTGCCAGCAGTTTGAAAGGGGGCTCCTACGAGCAGTACTTC. Its protein product is CASSLKGGSYEQYF.

J is TRBJ2-7 and V is TRBV29-1, with unresolved D. The CDR3 spans 14 residues. V shed 3 bases and J shed 2 bases, with 14 bases lying between them. Per germline, CDR1 SQVTM and CDR2 ANQGSEA. Here the CDR3 reads CSVDLRGSPYEQYF. The CDR3 bases are TGCAGCGTTGACTTGCGCGGCAGCCCCTACGAGCAGTACTTC.

This clonotype was picked up many times. CDR3 bases: TGTGCCAGCAGTTACGGTTCGGACCCAGACACAGATACGCAGTATTTT. Its translation: CASSYGSDPDTDTQYF. The V gene is TRBV6-5, the J gene TRBJ2-3; unclear D gene. Looked up from germline, CDR1 is MNHEY and CDR2 is SVGAGI. The ends were cut back, 2 bases at V and 2 bases at J, with 14 bases in the middle. This CDR3 has 16 residues.

The rearrangement links TRBV27 to TRBJ2-3; D possibly corresponds to TRBD1 (7 bases). Germline CDR1 reads MNHEY; CDR2 reads SMNVEV (reference sequence). The CDR3 spans 20 residues. The V gene lost 6 bases and the J gene lost 2 bases, with 30 bases spanning the gap. CDR3: CASRTGPRTNLNYFTDTQYF. In nucleotides, the CDR3 is TGTGCCAGCAGGACAGGGCCTAGGACTAACCTAAACTACTTCACAGATACGCAGTATTTT.

The chain joins TRBV6-5 to TRBJ2-3, with D tentatively TRBD2 (5 bases). CDR3 length equals 15 residues. CDR1 and CDR2 from the germline V gene are MNHEY and SVGAGI. V was trimmed by 0 bases and J by 4 bases, leaving 11 bases between them. DNA of the CDR3: TGTGCCAGCAGTTACTCGGTGGGAGTCTCAGATACGCAGTATTTT. It specifies CASSYSVGVSDTQYF.

This clonotype was seen a single time. The chain uses TRBV6-5 and TRBJ2-3; the D call may be TRBD1 or TRBD2 (5 bases each). CDR1 is MNHEY and CDR2 is SVGAGI in the germline V gene. This CDR3 spans 13 amino acids. With 6 bases removed from V and 0 bases from J, the gap between germline ends came to 7 bases. CDR3 residues: CASRGESTDTQYF. For the CDR3, the DNA is TGTGCCAGCAGGGGGGAGAGCACAGATACGCAGTATTTT.

This clonotype showed up just once. The chain links TRBV28 to TRBJ2-5, with 9 positions matching TRBD1. The trim removed 8 bases at V and 1 base at J, leaving 2 bases unmatched. The CDR3 extends over 13 amino acids. Germline loops: CDR1 MDHEN, CDR2 SYDVKM. The CDR3 reads CASGDRVQETQYF. The CDR3 DNA is TGTGCCAGCGGGGACAGGGTCCAAGAGACCCAGTACTTC. Variable domain in full (rest from reference TRBV28 and TRBJ2-5): DVKVTQSSRYLVKRTGEKVFLECVQDMDHENMFWYRQDPGLGLRLIYFSYDVKMKEKGDIPEGYSVSREKKERFSLILESASTNQTSMYLCASGDRVQETQYFGPGTRLLVL.

Notes on this clonotype: A junction boundary mismatches the germline segment, possibly from a read error. This chain links TRBV20-1 with TRBJ2-1, with 11 positions matching TRBD2. Germline CDR1 and CDR2: DFQATT and SNEGSKA (reference sequence). The CDR3 extends over 16 amino acids. The CDR3 nucleotides are TGCAGTGCTAGACCAGGGACTAGCGGTAGTGGGAATGGGCAGTTCTTC. It encodes CSARPGTSGSGNGQFF.

The V gene is TRBV9, the J gene TRBJ2-5, with 9 bases lining up with TRBD2. The germline gives CDR1 SGDLS, CDR2 YYNGEE. This CDR3 contains 14 residues. Trimming at V came to 4 bases and at J to 0 bases, leaving 1 base not matched to a gene. This chain's CDR3 is CASSSSGNQETQYF. CDR3 nucleotides: TGTGCCAGCAGCTCTAGCGGGAACCAAGAGACCCAGTACTTC. The full variable domain, in which reference TRBV9 and TRBJ2-5 provide the parts outside the CDR3, is DSGVTQTPKHLITATGQRVTLRCSPRSGDLSVYWYQQSLDQGLQFLIQYYNGEERAKGNILERFSAQQFPDLHSELNLSSLELGDSALYFCASSSSGNQETQYFGPGTRLLVL.

Only a few counts were recorded for this clonotype. The genes are TRBV9 and TRBJ1-4; no reliable D call. Trimming shortened V by 4 bases and J by 0 bases, and 10 bases separated the two germline ends. The CDR3 is 15 residues long. Germline values: CDR1 SGDLS, CDR2 YYNGEE. The CDR3 region is CASSSRVSTNEKLFF. The CDR3 DNA sequence: TGTGCCAGCAGCTCTCGTGTTTCAACTAATGAAAAACTGTTTTTT. Full variable domain (missing parts from reference TRBV9 and TRBJ1-4): DSGVTQTPKHLITATGQRVTLRCSPRSGDLSVYWYQQSLDQGLQFLIQYYNGEERAKGNILERFSAQQFPDLHSELNLSSLELGDSALYFCASSSRVSTNEKLFFGSGTQLSVL.

This clonotype was seen many times. V is TRBV6-5 and J is TRBJ2-7, with 9 bases lining up with TRBD2. This CDR3 has 15 amino acids. V was clipped by 7 bases and J by 2 bases; unmatched bases: 9. Germline V lookup: CDR1 MNHEY, CDR2 SVGAGI. CDR3 sequence: CASKRGGLAPYEQYF. In nucleotides, the CDR3 is TGTGCCAGCAAGCGTGGGGGACTAGCACCCTACGAGCAGTACTTC.

DNA of the CDR3: TGTGCCAGCAGTCACGTACTAGCGGGAGGTCCAGATACGCAGTATTTT. Amino acids: CASSHVLAGGPDTQYF. The chain couples TRBV6-2 or TRBV6-3 to TRBJ2-3; 12 nucleotides agree with TRBD2. CDR3 length: 16 residues. Germline CDR1 and CDR2: MNHEY and SVGEGT. With 5 bases clipped from V and 4 bases from J, the junction kept 7 bases outside the gene matches.

This clonotype was found a few times. The chain uses TRBV5-8 and TRBJ2-3; no definite D call. V shed 0 bases and J shed 3 bases, with 11 bases lying between them. This CDR3 contains 15 residues. Per germline, CDR1 SGHTS and CDR2 YDEGEE. The CDR3 protein is CASSLGQELTDTQYF. As DNA, the CDR3 is TGTGCCAGCAGCTTGGGTCAGGAGTTGACAGATACGCAGTATTTT.

This chain uses TRBV11-1 with TRBJ2-1; TRBD2 matches at 12 bases. The CDR3 length is 19 residues. V shed 2 bases and J 7 bases; nucleotides not matched to a gene: 15. Germline-derived CDR1 and CDR2 are SGHAT and FQDESV (reference sequence). Written as DNA, the CDR3 is TGTGCCAGCAGCTTATTATCTTGGGCTAGCGGGAGGGGTGTTAATGAGCAGTTCTTC. This sequence encodes CASSLLSWASGRGVNEQFF.

The chain employs TRBV25-1 and TRBJ2-7; D uncertain. The DNA end favors TRBJ2-5, so the J call may be wrong. This CDR3 contains 13 residues. CDR1 MGHDK and CDR2 SYGVNS come from the germline V gene. CDR3 amino acids: CASNWGFQETQYF. DNA of the CDR3: TGTGCCAGCAATTGGGGATTCCAAGAGACCCAGTACTTC.

This clonotype has more than one count but fewer than ten. V is TRBV29-1 and J is TRBJ2-3; 11 bases are shared with TRBD2. The CDR3 has 15 residues. Germline V gene sequence: CDR1 SQVTM, CDR2 ANQGSEA. V was clipped by 2 bases and J by 3 bases; unmatched bases: 4. The CDR3 region has the DNA TGCAGCGTTGAAAGACTAGCGGGACGTACAGATACGCAGTATTTT. The encoded protein is CSVERLAGRTDTQYF.

The gene calls are TRBV15 and TRBJ2-1, with D tentatively TRBD1 (5 bases). CDR1 LNHNV and CDR2 YYDKDF come from the germline V gene (reference sequence). Trimming left V 0 bases short and J 13 bases short, with 19 bases between. This CDR3 is built from 15 residues. CDR3 residues: CATSRDQRGQETQFF. The DNA of the CDR3 is TGTGCCACCAGCAGAGATCAAAGGGGCCAAGAGACCCAGTTCTTC. The full variable domain, with the rest looked up from reference TRBV15 and TRBJ2-1, is DAMVIQNPRYQVTQFGKPVTLSCSQTLNHNVMYWYQQKSSQAPKLLFHYYDKDFNNEADTPDNFQSRRPNTSFCFLDIRSPGLGDTAMYLCATSRDQRGQETQFFGPGTRLTVL.